The T cell receptor beta chain described here comes from a study of regulatory T cells in long-lasting Graves disease. This CDR3 contains 13 residues. The V end lost 4 bases, the J end lost 8 bases, and 11 bases lay between the germline ends. Per germline, CDR1 MNHEY and CDR2 SMNVEV (reference sequence). General observations from the study: Repertoires from persistent disease leaned toward TRBV28, TRBJ1-2 and TRBJ2-5.

Time point reported: newly diagnosed GD, antithyroid drugs for less than 3 months. Generation of the TCR library employed RNA extracted from PBMCs. Points on this clonotype: Its cognate antigen is unknown.

Researchers made TCR beta libraries by using iRepertoire HTBI primers and running Arm-PCR on CDR3 regions. TCRdb re-analysed the multiplex PCR reads in MiXCR, keeping a single row per CDR3 protein. The data show some 500,000 distinct CDR3 sequences, less than 15% seen once. The data were also submitted as part of a second study, on T cells in Graves' hyperthyroidism and ophthalmopathy. That source notes: The TCR CDR3 first-round RT-PCR relied on the HTBI primer set.

The receptor comes from a man aged 30 to 39 with Graves disease. The material was peripheral blood mononuclear cells (PBMCs), obtained at new diagnosis, from a patient treated with antithyroid drugs. This chain connects TRBV27 to TRBJ1-4; D is ambiguous. The CDR3 DNA sequence: TGTGCCAGCAGTTACGGGGTTTTCGAAAAACTGTTTTTT. As protein: CASSYGVFEKLFF.